This T cell receptor (beta chain) was sequenced in a study of CXCR3-negative and CXCR3-positive naive CD8 T cells (dated by TCRdb to between 2018 and 2020). Context from the whole study: About 135 million TRB reads were obtained in total, roughly 1.5 +/- 0.3 million reads per library. The diversity and physicochemical repertoire analyses included some 11 donors pooled from two independent experiments. The TRBV-TRBJ cluster analysis covered naive subsets from about 5 donors and memory cells from 3 donors. Results the study describes overall, beyond this receptor: Compared with CXCR3-negative naive cells, CXCR3-positive naive cells had TRB CDR3s with higher hydrophobicity (lower Kidera factor 4), lower energy, and higher strength and volume indices. Because surface CD5, which has been linked to self-reactivity in mice, was comparable between naive subsets, TCR interaction strength was also inferred from TRB CDR3 physicochemical properties. Because CXCR3 expression was partially decreased after cryopreservation, freshly isolated PBMCs were used for most assays. Naive CXCR3-negative and CXCR3-positive cells from the same donor showed similar TRBV-TRBJ usage, whereas memory cells showed distinct patterns. Both naive subsets had comparably high repertoire diversity, while memory CD8+ T cells had much lower repertoire diversity.

A count is missing, but by frequency this clonotype is medium-sized (0.01 to 0.1%). There is no known antigen for this receptor. Each CD8+ T cell subset was flow-sorted in triplicate, and 300,000 to 350,000 cells per subset were placed directly into RLT lysis buffer. Naive CD8+ T cells were defined stringently as CD45RO-CCR7+CD27+CD95- to exclude memory contaminants. Standard density gradient centrifugation was used to isolate peripheral blood mononuclear cells from buffy coats. Naive CXCR3-negative and CXCR3-positive CD8+ T cells were flow-sorted on a FACSAria III. Total RNA was extracted from sorted cells with an RNeasy Mini Kit. The germline V gene supplies CDR1 SQVTM and CDR2 ANQGSEA. The CDR3 starts with the cysteine, ends with the phenylalanine, and has 12 residues. The nucleotide record is missing. Sequenced using a NextSeq 550. The Human TCR Profiling Kit (MiLaboratory) was used to prepare UMI-labeled 5' RACE TRB cDNA libraries. The full amount of extracted RNA was used for cDNA synthesis, and the full amount of resulting cDNA was used for PCR amplification. Libraries were prepared in parallel with an identical number of PCR cycles. The authors' analysis ran thus. About 54,000 +/- 9,700 unique UMI-labeled TRB cDNA molecules per library were extracted with MIGEC and MiXCR, with at least two reads per UMI required. On average, approximately 40,000 +/- 10,000 functional in-frame TRB CDR3 nucleotide clonotypes lacking stop codons were found per library. Diversity metrics, including normalized Shannon-Wiener and Chao1, were computed in VDJtools after downsampling to 5000 UMI-labeled TRB molecules per sample. VDJtools was used to calculate clonotype-size-weighted physicochemical properties of the central five CDR3 residues, namely interaction energy, strength, volume and Kidera factor 4. With the reads reprocessed by TCRdb, a single entry stands for each CDR3 protein sequence and no DNA is reported. These V and J calls derive from TCRdb rather than the authors' analysis. The table held for this sample gives roughly 7,300 distinct CDR3 sequences. The ten most abundant clones make up 1.5% of the sample.

This TCR derives from a human donor in good health. Some clones in this sample may be carry-over from other donors' samples. The rearranged segments are TRBV29-1 and TRBJ2-1; TCRdb's D gene call, TRBD2, goes unchecked for lack of DNA. Sequences were obtained from naive CXCR3+ CD8+ T cells from blood. The sample's cell subset or site, from its label and the paper: CD45RO-CCR7+CD27+CD95- naive CD8+ T cells expressing CXCR3 (TNR3+). The CDR3 corresponds to CSVVPGEDEQFF.